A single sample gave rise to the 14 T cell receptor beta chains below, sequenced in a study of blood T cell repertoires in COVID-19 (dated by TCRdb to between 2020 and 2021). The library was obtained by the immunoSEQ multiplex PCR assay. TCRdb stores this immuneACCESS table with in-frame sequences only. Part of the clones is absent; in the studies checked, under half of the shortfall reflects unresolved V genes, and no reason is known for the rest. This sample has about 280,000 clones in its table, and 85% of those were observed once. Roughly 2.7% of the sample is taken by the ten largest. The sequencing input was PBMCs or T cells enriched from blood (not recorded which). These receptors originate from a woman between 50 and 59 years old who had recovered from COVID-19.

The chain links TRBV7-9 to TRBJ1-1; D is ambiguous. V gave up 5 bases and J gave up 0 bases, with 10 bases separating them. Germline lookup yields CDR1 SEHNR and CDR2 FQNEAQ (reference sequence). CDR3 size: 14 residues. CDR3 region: CASSLDMMNTEAFF. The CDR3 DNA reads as TGTGCCAGCAGCCTCGACATGATGAACACTGAAGCTTTCTTT. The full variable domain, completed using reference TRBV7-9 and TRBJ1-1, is DTGVSQNPRHKITKRGQNVTFRCDPISEHNRLYWYRQTLGQGPEFLTYFQNEAQLEKSRLLSDRFSAERPKGSFSTLEIQRTEQGDSAMYLCASSLDMMNTEAFFGQGTRLTVV.

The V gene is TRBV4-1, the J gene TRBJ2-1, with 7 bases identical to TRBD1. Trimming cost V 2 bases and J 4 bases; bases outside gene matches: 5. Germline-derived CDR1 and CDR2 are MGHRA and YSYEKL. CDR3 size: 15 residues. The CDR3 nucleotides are TGCGCCAGCAGCCAAAAGGGGGCGCGGTACAATGAGCAGTTCTTC. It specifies CASSQKGARYNEQFF.

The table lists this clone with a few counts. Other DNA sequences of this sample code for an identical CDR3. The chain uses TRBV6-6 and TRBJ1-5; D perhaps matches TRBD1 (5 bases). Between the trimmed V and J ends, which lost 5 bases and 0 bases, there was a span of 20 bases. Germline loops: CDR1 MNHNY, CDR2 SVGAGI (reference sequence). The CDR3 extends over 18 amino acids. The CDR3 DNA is TGTGCCAGCAGTCCCGTGGGGACGGGGGTGGATAGCAATCAGCCCCAGCATTTT. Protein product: CASSPVGTGVDSNQPQHF.

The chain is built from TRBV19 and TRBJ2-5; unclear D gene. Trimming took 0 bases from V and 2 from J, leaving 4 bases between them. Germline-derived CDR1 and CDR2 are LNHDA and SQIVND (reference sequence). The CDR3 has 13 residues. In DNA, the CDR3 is TGTGCCAGTAGTATAGACAGGCAAGAGACCCAGTACTTC. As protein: CASSIDRQETQYF.

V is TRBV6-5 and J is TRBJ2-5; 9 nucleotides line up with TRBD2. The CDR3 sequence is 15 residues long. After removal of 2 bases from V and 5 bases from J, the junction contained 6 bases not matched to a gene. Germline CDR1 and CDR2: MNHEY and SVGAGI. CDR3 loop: CASSYLSGSGETQYF. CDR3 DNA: TGTGCCAGCAGTTACCTTAGCGGGAGTGGTGAGACCCAGTACTTC.

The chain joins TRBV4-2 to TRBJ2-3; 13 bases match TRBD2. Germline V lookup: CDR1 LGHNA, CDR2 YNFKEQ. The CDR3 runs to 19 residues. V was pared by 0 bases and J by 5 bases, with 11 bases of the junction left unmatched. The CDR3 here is CASSQDPGGLAGVEDTQYF. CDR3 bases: TGTGCCAGCAGCCAAGATCCGGGAGGACTAGCGGGAGTTGAAGATACGCAGTATTTT.

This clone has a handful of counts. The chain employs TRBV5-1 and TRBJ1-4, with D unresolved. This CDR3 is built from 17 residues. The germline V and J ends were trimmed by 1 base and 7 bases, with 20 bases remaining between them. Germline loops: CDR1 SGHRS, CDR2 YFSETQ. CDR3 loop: CASSLRLGGGQVEKLFF. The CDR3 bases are TGCGCCAGCAGCTTGAGGTTGGGCGGCGGGCAGGTTGAAAAACTGTTTTTT.

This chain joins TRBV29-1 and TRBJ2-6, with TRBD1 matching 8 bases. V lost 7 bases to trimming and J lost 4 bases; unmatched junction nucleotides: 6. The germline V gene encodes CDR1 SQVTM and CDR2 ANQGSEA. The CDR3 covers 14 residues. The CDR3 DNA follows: TGCAGCGCGAGACAGGGGAGCGGGGCCAACGTCCTGACTTTC. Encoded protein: CSARQGSGANVLTF.

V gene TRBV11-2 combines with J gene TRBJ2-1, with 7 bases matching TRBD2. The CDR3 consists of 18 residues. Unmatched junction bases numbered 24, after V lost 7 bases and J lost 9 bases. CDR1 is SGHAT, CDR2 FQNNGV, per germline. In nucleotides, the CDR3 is TGTGCCAGCACCCCCCTGGGGGGGTCCAGCGGGCGGAGTAGTGAGCAGTTCTTC. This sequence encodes CASTPLGGSSGRSSEQFF. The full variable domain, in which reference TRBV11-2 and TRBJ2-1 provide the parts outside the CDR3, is EAGVAQSPRYKIIEKRQSVAFWCNPISGHATLYWYQQILGQGPKLLIQFQNNGVVDDSQLPKDRFSAERLKGVDSTLKIQPAKLEDSAVYLCASTPLGGSSGRSSEQFFGPGTRLTVL.

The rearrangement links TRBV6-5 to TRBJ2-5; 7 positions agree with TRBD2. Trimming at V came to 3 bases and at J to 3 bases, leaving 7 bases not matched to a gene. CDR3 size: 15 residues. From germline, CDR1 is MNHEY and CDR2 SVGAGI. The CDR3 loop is CASSYEVGLKETQYF. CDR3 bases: TGTGCCAGCAGTTATGAGGTGGGACTAAAAGAGACCCAGTACTTC.

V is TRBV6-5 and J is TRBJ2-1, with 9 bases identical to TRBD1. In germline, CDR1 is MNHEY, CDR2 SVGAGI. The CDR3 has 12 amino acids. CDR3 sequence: CASRQGGNEQFF. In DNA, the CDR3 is TGTGCGTCCCGACAGGGGGGCAATGAGCAGTTCTTC.

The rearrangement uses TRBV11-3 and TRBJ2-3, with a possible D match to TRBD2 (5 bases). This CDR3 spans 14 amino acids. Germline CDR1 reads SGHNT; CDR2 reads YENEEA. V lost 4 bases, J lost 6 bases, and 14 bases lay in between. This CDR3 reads CASSSPTGRDTQYF. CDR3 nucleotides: TGTGCCAGCAGCTCTCCAACGGGAAGGGATACGCAGTATTTT. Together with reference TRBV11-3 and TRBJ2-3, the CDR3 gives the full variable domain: EAGVVQSPRYKIIEKKQPVAFWCNPISGHNTLYWYLQNLGQGPELLIRYENEEAVDDSQLPKDRFSAERLKGVDSTLKIQPAELGDSAVYLCASSSPTGRDTQYFGPGTRLTVL.

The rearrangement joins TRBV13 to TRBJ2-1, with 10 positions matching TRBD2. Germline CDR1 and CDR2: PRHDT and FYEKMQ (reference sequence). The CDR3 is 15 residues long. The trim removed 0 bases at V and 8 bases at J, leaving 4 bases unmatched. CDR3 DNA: TGTGCCAGCAGCTTAGGTAGCGGGGGGTTGCATGAGCAGTTCTTC. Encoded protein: CASSLGSGGLHEQFF.

The CDR3 is CASSVTSGRGETQYF. The CDR3 nucleotides are TGTGCCAGCAGCGTAACTAGCGGGCGTGGAGAGACCCAGTACTTC. V usage is TRBV6-5 and J usage is TRBJ2-5; 9 nucleotides agree with TRBD2. Trimming cost V 6 bases and J 4 bases; bases outside gene matches: 9. CDR1 and CDR2 from the germline V gene are MNHEY and SVGAGI. This CDR3 region has 15 residues.